The T cell receptor beta chain under discussion was sequenced for a study of blood T cell repertoires in COVID-19. In the authors' methods: Quantification of nucleated cells was approximated via reference gene primer amplification. TCRdb's table, derived via immunoSEQ multiplex PCR, lists solely in-frame clones and lacks some. D and trimming were read from the DNA, whereas the V and J calls and clone size are those reported in that table. The data show 300,000 to 400,000 clones, about 93% seen once. Germline loops: CDR1 SGHRS, CDR2 YFSETQ. The CDR3 sequence is 16 residues long. The V and J ends lost 4 bases and 4 bases, in that order; junction bases with no gene match: 6. This clone was recorded once.

The TCR sequence derives from a woman younger than 30 who had recovered from COVID-19. The sample taken for sequencing was peripheral blood. The chain has TRBV5-1 and TRBJ2-1; 12 bases are shared with TRBD2. The CDR3 nucleotides read TGCGCCAGCAGCCTGACTAGCGGGAGCCTATACAATGAGCAGTTCTTC. Translation: CASSLTSGSLYNEQFF.